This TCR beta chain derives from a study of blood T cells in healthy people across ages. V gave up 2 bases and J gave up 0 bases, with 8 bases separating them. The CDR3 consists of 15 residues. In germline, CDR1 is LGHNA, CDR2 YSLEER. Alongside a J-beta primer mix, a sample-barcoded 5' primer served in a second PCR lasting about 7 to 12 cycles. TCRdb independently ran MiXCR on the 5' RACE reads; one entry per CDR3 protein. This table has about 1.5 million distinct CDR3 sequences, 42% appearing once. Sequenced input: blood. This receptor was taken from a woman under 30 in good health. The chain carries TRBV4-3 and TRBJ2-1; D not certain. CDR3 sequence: CASSQYHGSYNEQFF. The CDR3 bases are TGCGCCAGCAGCCAATACCATGGCTCCTACAATGAGCAGTTCTTC.